The table lists the clone carrying this TCR beta chain with a few counts. Its specificity is not known. The germline V and J ends were trimmed by 4 bases and 5 bases, with 21 bases remaining between them. Germline V gene data show CDR1 as SGHRS and CDR2 as YFSETQ. This CDR3 comprises 16 residues. This sample was taken from a study of T cells in Graves' hyperthyroidism and ophthalmopathy. Study conclusions and caveats: Most thyroid clonotypes with frequency above 0.001 were detected in blood.

Orbital computed tomography and thyroid ultrasound, together with serum TRAb and thyroxine and clinical symptoms, were used for diagnoses. TCR beta CDR3 regions were amplified from RNA transcripts. The TCR CDR3 first-round RT-PCR relied on the HTBI primer set. TCRdb processed the multiplex PCR reads anew with MiXCR; each CDR3 protein has one entry. Here the sample spans more than 300,000 distinct CDR3 sequences, around a sixth being singletons. The sequence came from a man aged 18 to 29 with Graves' ophthalmopathy. The source material was blood. The chain couples TRBV5-1 to TRBJ1-2; no firm D call. The CDR3 DNA follows: TGCGCCAGCAGCGCCGGGTCCTTCACAACTATTTATGGCTACACCTTC. Translating gives CASSAGSFTTIYGYTF.